Following are 5 T cell receptor beta chains from one sample sequenced in a study of cytomegalovirus exposure and HLA in healthy donors. The method was immunoSEQ multiplex PCR; TCRdb's version includes in-frame clones alone and lacks a portion of them. The data show over 150,000 clones, about 96% seen once. Source material: PBMCs. Receptor source: a woman younger than 35 in good health and CMV-seronegative.

The rearrangement uses TRBV9 and TRBJ1-1; 8 positions agree with TRBD1. Germline V gene lookup returns CDR1 SGDLS and CDR2 YYNGEE. The trim removed 3 bases at V and 4 bases at J, leaving 8 bases unmatched. The CDR3 is 15 amino acids. The CDR3 loop reads CASSASDRVVTEAFF. The CDR3 coding sequence is TGTGCCAGCAGCGCCTCGGACAGGGTGGTCACTGAAGCTTTCTTT. Drawing the rest from reference TRBV9 and TRBJ1-1, the complete variable domain is DSGVTQTPKHLITATGQRVTLRCSPRSGDLSVYWYQQSLDQGLQFLIQYYNGEERAKGNILERFSAQQFPDLHSELNLSSLELGDSALYFCASSASDRVVTEAFFGQGTRLTVV.

The V and J genes are TRBV30 and TRBJ2-1, with 7 bases lining up with TRBD1. The V and J ends lost 8 bases and 5 bases, in that order; junction bases with no gene match: 21. The V gene's germline CDR1 is GTSNPN and CDR2 SVGIG (reference sequence). This CDR3 has 17 residues. CDR3 sequence reads: CAGWDRDWFAANNEQFF. The CDR3 DNA reads TGTGCCGGGTGGGACAGAGATTGGTTCGCGGCTAACAATGAGCAGTTCTTC.

The chain carries TRBV2 and TRBJ2-7, with 8 bases fitting TRBD1. Losses at the gene ends were 5 bases for V and 5 bases for J; bases not matched to a gene: 5. CDR1 SNHLY and CDR2 FYNNEI come from the germline V gene. This CDR3 contains 13 residues. The CDR3 DNA reads TGTGCCAGCAGTAAGACAGGGGCCCACGAGCAGTACTTC. This gives the protein CASSKTGAHEQYF. Using reference TRBV2 and TRBJ2-7 for the parts outside the CDR3, the full variable domain is EPEVTQTPSHQVTQMGQEVILRCVPISNHLYFYWYRQILGQKVEFLVSFYNNEISEKSEIFDDQFSVERPDGSNFTLKIRSTKLEDSAMYFCASSKTGAHEQYFGPGTRLTVT.

The chain recombines TRBV7-8 with TRBJ1-2, with D maybe TRBD1 (6 bases). The germline V and J ends were trimmed by 2 bases and 6 bases, with 13 bases remaining between them. The CDR3 consists of 14 residues. CDR1 and CDR2 from the germline V gene are SGHVS and FQNEAQ. The CDR3 DNA reads TGTGCCAGCAGCTTACCTACTACAGGGCATGGCTACACCTTC. It specifies CASSLPTTGHGYTF.

The chain has TRBV7-2 and TRBJ2-7; D is possibly TRBD1 (6 bases). The CDR3 length is 16 residues. CDR1 is SGHTA and CDR2 is FQGNSA in the germline V gene. V was pared by 1 base and J by 3 bases, with 16 bases between. The CDR3 region has the DNA TGTGCCAGCAGCTTAGTAATGGGGGCCCTGAGCTACGAGCAGTACTTC. Its translation: CASSLVMGALSYEQYF.